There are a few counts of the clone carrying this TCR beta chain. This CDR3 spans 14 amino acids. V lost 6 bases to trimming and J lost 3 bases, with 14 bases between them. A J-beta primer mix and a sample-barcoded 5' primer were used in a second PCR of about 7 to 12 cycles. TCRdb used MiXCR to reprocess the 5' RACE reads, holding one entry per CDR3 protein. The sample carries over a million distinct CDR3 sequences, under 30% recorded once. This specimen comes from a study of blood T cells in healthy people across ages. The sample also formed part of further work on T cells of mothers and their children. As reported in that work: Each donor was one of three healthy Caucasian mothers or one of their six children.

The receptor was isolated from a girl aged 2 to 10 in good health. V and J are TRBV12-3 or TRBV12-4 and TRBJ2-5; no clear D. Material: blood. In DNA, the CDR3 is TGTGCCAGCAGCGTAATTGCAGGCGAAGAGACCCAGTACTTC. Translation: CASSVIAGEETQYF.